Listed here are 29 T cell receptor beta chains from one sample, sequenced in a study of beta chain features in type 1 diabetes. As every portion of the isolated RNA was reverse transcribed, the sequencing read expressed TCRB transcripts. Produced via immunoSEQ multiplex PCR; TCRdb's table is partial and in-frame only. The repertoire has around 100,000 clones, approximately 30% of them found once; the top ten carry 0.5% to 0.55%. For these TCRs, the target antigens are not known. General study points: Type 1 diabetes patients had moderately but significantly shorter TCRB CDR3s in all four CD4+ subsets.

The sample taken for sequencing was central memory CD4+ T cells from blood. The receptor source for this set is a woman aged 18 to 35 with type 1 diabetes.

The J gene is TRBJ2-3, the V gene TRBV28; 7 bases match TRBD1. The CDR3 has 17 amino acids. Germline V lookup: CDR1 MDHEN, CDR2 SYDVKM. Losses at the gene ends were 4 bases for V and 4 bases for J; bases not matched to a gene: 14. This chain's CDR3 is CASSSASANQGADTQYF. CDR3 nucleotides: TGTGCCAGCAGTTCCGCATCGGCGAATCAGGGGGCAGATACGCAGTATTTT.

A few counts support this clone. Other DNA sequences in the sample encode the same CDR3. The chain is built from TRBV30 and TRBJ2-7, with D possibly being TRBD2 (7 bases). The V gene's germline CDR1 is GTSNPN and CDR2 SVGIG (reference sequence). The length of the CDR3 is 14 residues. The V end lost 0 bases, the J end lost 3 bases, and 12 bases lay between the germline ends. In nucleotides, the CDR3 is TGTGCCTGGAGTGTAGGGGGGGTAGGCTACGAGCAGTACTTC. Its protein product is CAWSVGGVGYEQYF.

The CDR3 DNA sequence: TGTGCCAGTACCACAGCTAGCGGAGCCTCCTACAATGAGCAGTTCTTC. Translated, it gives CASTTASGASYNEQFF. The J gene is TRBJ2-1, the V gene TRBV19, with TRBD2 matching over 7 bases. Looked up from germline, CDR1 is LNHDA and CDR2 is SQIVND (reference sequence). CDR3 size: 16 residues. The V and J ends lost 7 bases and 0 bases, in that order; junction bases with no gene match: 9.

The chain is built from TRBV28 and TRBJ1-2; no definite D call. Looked up from germline, CDR1 is MDHEN and CDR2 is SYDVKM. This CDR3 region has 12 residues. Trimming stripped 10 bases from V and 1 base from J, with 10 bases between. In DNA form, the CDR3 reads TGTGCCACCCAACCGGGTAACTATGGCTACACCTTC. It encodes CATQPGNYGYTF.

This clone occurred a few times. This chain joins TRBV5-4 and TRBJ2-5, with TRBD1 matching over 7 bases. CDR1 SGHNT and CDR2 YYREEE come from the germline V gene (reference sequence). The CDR3 runs to 15 residues. After removal of 1 base from V and 5 bases from J, the junction contained 8 bases not matched to a gene. The CDR3 here is CASSLRQGNAETQYF. The CDR3 DNA follows: TGTGCCAGCAGCTTGCGACAGGGAAACGCGGAGACCCAGTACTTC.

This clone was detected only a few times. V usage is TRBV6-5 and J usage is TRBJ2-1, with D possibly being TRBD1 (7 bases). The CDR3 has 14 amino acids. Germline V gene sequence: CDR1 MNHEY, CDR2 SVGAGI. Deletions cut 8 bases from V and 7 bases from J, with 18 bases between. In DNA, the CDR3 is TGTGCCAGCGGAACCCAGGGGGGTTGGAATGAGCAGTTCTTC. Protein: CASGTQGGWNEQFF.

This clone was seen a few times. The chain employs TRBV5-6 and TRBJ2-2; D remains ambiguous. Per the germline V gene, CDR1 is SGHDT and CDR2 is YYEEEE. This CDR3 comprises 15 residues. The germline V and J ends were trimmed by 0 bases and 3 bases, with 9 bases remaining between them. The CDR3 coding sequence is TGTGCCAGCAGCTTGGTTGGCAGGTACACCGGGGAGCTGTTTTTT. Residues: CASSLVGRYTGELFF.

V usage is TRBV5-5 and J usage is TRBJ2-3; no definite D call. Per the germline V gene, CDR1 is SGHKS and CDR2 is YYEKEE (reference sequence). Trimming removed 0 bases at V and 3 bases at J, with 5 bases between. The CDR3 is 13 residues long. The CDR3 bases are TGTGCCAGCAGCTTGGGCAGAACAGATACGCAGTATTTT. Translating gives CASSLGRTDTQYF. Drawing the rest from reference TRBV5-5 and TRBJ2-3, the complete variable domain is DAGVTQSPTHLIKTRGQQVTLRCSPISGHKSVSWYQQVLGQGPQFIFQYYEKEERGRGNFPDRFSARQFPNYSSELNVNALLLGDSALYLCASSLGRTDTQYFGPGTRLTVL.

The rearrangement joins TRBV7-3 to TRBJ1-1, with 7 bases lining up with TRBD1. Unmatched junction bases numbered 5, after V lost 5 bases and J lost 5 bases. This CDR3 comprises 13 residues. The V gene's germline CDR1 is SGHTA and CDR2 FQGTGA. The CDR3 spells CASSLKQGTEAFF. CDR3 DNA: TGTGCCAGCAGCCTGAAACAGGGGACTGAAGCTTTCTTT.

This sequence joins TRBV2 and TRBJ1-1; the D is unclear. V was clipped by 7 bases and J by 4 bases, with 19 bases between them. The CDR3 consists of 15 residues. Germline V lookup: CDR1 SNHLY, CDR2 FYNNEI. CDR3 bases: TGTGCCAGCAAGGCGGAGGGCAGCCGAGGCACTGAAGCTTTCTTT. This translates into CASKAEGSRGTEAFF. The variable domain in full, completed from reference TRBV2 and TRBJ1-1, reads EPEVTQTPSHQVTQMGQEVILRCVPISNHLYFYWYRQILGQKVEFLVSFYNNEISEKSEIFDDQFSVERPDGSNFTLKIRSTKLEDSAMYFCASKAEGSRGTEAFFGQGTRLTVV.

V usage is TRBV7-2 and J usage is TRBJ2-7, with a tentative D call TRBD2 (6 bases). The germline V gene has CDR1 SGHTA and CDR2 FQGNSA. The length of the CDR3 is 14 residues. Trimming took off 3 bases at V and 0 bases at J, with 9 bases between the two ends. CDR3 sequence (DNA): TGTGCCAGCAGCTTTAACGGGGGCTCCTACGAGCAGTACTTC. It translates to CASSFNGGSYEQYF. The entire variable domain, with the rest obtained from reference TRBV7-2 and TRBJ2-7, is as follows: GAGVSQSPSNKVTEKGKDVELRCDPISGHTALYWYRQSLGQGLEFLIYFQGNSAPDKSGLPSDRFSAERTGGSVSTLTIQRTQQEDSAVYLCASSFNGGSYEQYFGPGTRLTVT.

V usage is TRBV18 and J usage is TRBJ1-1; 10 bases fit TRBD1. Germline V gives CDR1 KGHSH, CDR2 LQKENI. V was pared by 4 bases and J by 4 bases, with 9 bases of the junction left unmatched. This CDR3 is 16 amino acids long. This CDR3 reads CASSRAGQGLGTEAFF. In DNA form, the CDR3 reads TGTGCCAGCTCACGCGCGGGACAGGGGTTGGGCACTGAAGCTTTCTTT.

The chain joins TRBV29-1 to TRBJ1-2, with D tentatively TRBD1 (6 bases). The germline CDR1 and CDR2 sequences are SQVTM and ANQGSEA. V was shortened by 3 bases and J by 2 bases, with 16 bases between the two germline ends. The CDR3 extends over 15 amino acids. DNA for the CDR3: TGCAGCGTTGAGAGGCGAGGGCAGGGGAACTATGGCTACACCTTC. Protein sequence: CSVERRGQGNYGYTF.

The V call is TRBV29-1, the J call TRBJ2-5, with 7 nucleotides matching TRBD1. The CDR3 is made up of 16 amino acids. Trimming removed 4 bases from V and 1 base from J; junction bases left unmatched: 12. Germline V gene data show CDR1 as SQVTM and CDR2 as ANQGSEA. The CDR3, as DNA: TGCAGCGTTGTAAGGGGTCTAGGGGGCTCCCAAGAGACCCAGTACTTC. Amino acids: CSVVRGLGGSQETQYF.

The rearrangement links TRBV4-1 to TRBJ1-1; D may be TRBD1 (5 bases). Germline CDR1 and CDR2: MGHRA and YSYEKL. The CDR3 has 14 amino acids. V dropped 1 base and J dropped 4 bases, with 10 bases sitting between them. The DNA of the CDR3 is TGCGCCAGCAGCCAAGTTCGGGGGAGCACTGAAGCTTTCTTT. Protein product: CASSQVRGSTEAFF.

The chain joins TRBV10-2 to TRBJ1-5, with TRBD1 matching over 9 bases. Germline assignment: CDR1 WSHSY and CDR2 SAAADI. The trim removed 5 bases at V and 5 bases at J, leaving 1 base unmatched. This CDR3 region has 13 residues. This chain's CDR3 is CASSTGGYQPQHF. CDR3 nucleotide sequence: TGCGCCAGCAGTACAGGGGGCTATCAGCCCCAGCATTTT.

This clone has only a few counts. Other DNA sequences in this sample translate to the same CDR3. CDR3 bases: TGTGCCAGCAGCTTAACTAGCGGTCGAAACAATGAGCAGTTCTTC. Its protein product is CASSLTSGRNNEQFF. The chain carries TRBV11-2 and TRBJ2-1; TRBD2 matches at 8 bases. V was clipped by 2 bases and J by 5 bases; unmatched bases: 5. This CDR3 spans 15 amino acids. Germline-derived CDR1 and CDR2 are SGHAT and FQNNGV.

The CDR3 sequence is CASSLGRLAGHQETQYF. The CDR3 DNA follows: TGCGCCAGCAGCTTGGGCCGACTAGCGGGTCACCAAGAGACCCAGTACTTC. This sequence joins TRBV5-1 and TRBJ2-5; 10 positions match TRBD2. Losses at the gene ends were 0 bases for V and 0 bases for J; bases not matched to a gene: 5. Germline V gene data show CDR1 as SGHRS and CDR2 as YFSETQ. CDR3 length: 17 amino acids.

The J gene is TRBJ1-2, the V gene TRBV4-1; possible D gene TRBD1, 6 bases. This CDR3 is 14 amino acids long. V lost 1 base and J lost 8, with 14 bases in between. Germline V gene data show CDR1 as MGHRA and CDR2 as YSYEKL. The CDR3 loop reads CASSQAPFGGGYTF. The CDR3 nucleotides are TGCGCCAGCAGCCAAGCCCCCTTTGGGGGCGGCTACACCTTC.

This chain joins TRBV11-2 and TRBJ1-1, with D uncertain. Germline V gene data show CDR1 as SGHAT and CDR2 as FQNNGV. The CDR3 consists of 13 residues. Deletions cut 3 bases from V and 2 bases from J, with 7 bases between. DNA for the CDR3: TGTGCCAGCAGCTTGAGAAGAAACACTGAAGCTTTCTTT. It encodes CASSLRRNTEAFF.

This chain links TRBV5-1 with TRBJ1-1, with 8 bases matching TRBD1. This CDR3 is 17 amino acids long. The germline CDR1 and CDR2 sequences are SGHRS and YFSETQ. Trimming took 0 bases from V and 5 from J; bases not matched to a gene: 12. As DNA, the CDR3 is TGCGCCAGCAGCTTGGAGGTGGGACAGGCCCAACGGACTGAAGCTTTCTTT. This translates into CASSLEVGQAQRTEAFF.

This clone was seen only a few times. The rearrangement uses TRBV7-9 and TRBJ1-2; 10 bases align to TRBD1. The CDR3 runs to 17 residues. V shed 1 base, J shed 0 bases, and the junction held 5 bases outside the gene matches. From germline, CDR1 is SEHNR and CDR2 FQNEAQ (reference sequence). In DNA form, the CDR3 reads TGTGCCAGCAGCTTAGGACAGGGGGCGACCTCTAACTATGGCTACACCTTC. Protein sequence: CASSLGQGATSNYGYTF.

The CDR3, as DNA: TGTGCCAGCTCCATACAAGCCAAAAACATTCAGTACTTC. Translated: CASSIQAKNIQYF. V usage is TRBV2 and J usage is TRBJ2-4; no clear D. The CDR3 spans 13 residues. Trimming removed 8 bases from V and 0 bases from J, with 8 bases in between. CDR1 is SNHLY and CDR2 is FYNNEI in the germline V gene.

This clone was found a few times. The chain recombines TRBV28 with TRBJ1-5; D is unclear. The CDR3 is 14 amino acids. Germline CDR1 is MDHEN and CDR2 is SYDVKM. Trimming cost V 5 bases and J 4 bases, with 12 bases left between them. This CDR3 reads CASSPLSGNQPQHF. CDR3 in DNA: TGTGCCAGCAGTCCCTTGTCCGGGAATCAGCCCCAGCATTTT.

This clone was detected a few times. This chain joins TRBV7-2 and TRBJ2-1, with no clear D. The CDR3 is made up of 10 amino acids. Germline loops: CDR1 SGHTA, CDR2 FQGNSA. The V and J ends lost 3 bases and 8 bases respectively, with 2 bases between them. CDR3 region: CASSFDEQFF. The CDR3 nucleotides read TGTGCCAGCAGCTTCGATGAGCAGTTCTTC.

The V gene is TRBV5-4, the J gene TRBJ2-7; 9 nucleotides line up with TRBD2. Unmatched junction bases numbered 9, after V lost 4 bases and J lost 4 bases. CDR3 length: 15 residues. Germline-derived CDR1 and CDR2 are SGHNT and YYREEE (reference sequence). CDR3: CASSPSGTSGYEQYF. The DNA for the CDR3 is TGTGCCAGCAGCCCCTCAGGAACTAGCGGGTACGAGCAGTACTTC.

The chain uses TRBV7-2 and TRBJ2-1, with 8 bases identical to TRBD1. This CDR3 has 15 amino acids. From germline, CDR1 is SGHTA and CDR2 FQGNSA. Trimming cost V 5 bases and J 6 bases; bases outside gene matches: 9. The CDR3 region is CASSSQPGTGNEQFF. The CDR3 DNA follows: TGTGCCAGCAGCAGTCAACCCGGGACAGGCAATGAGCAGTTCTTC.

This clone came up a few times. The chain links TRBV11-3 to TRBJ2-5; 10 bases fit TRBD1. The trim removed 4 bases at V and 2 bases at J, leaving 4 bases unmatched. Germline V gene data show CDR1 as SGHNT and CDR2 as YENEEA. The length of the CDR3 is 15 residues. This chain's CDR3 is CASSSGTGEQETQYF. CDR3 nucleotide sequence: TGTGCCAGCAGCTCCGGGACAGGGGAACAAGAGACCCAGTACTTC.

The V call is TRBV5-6, the J call TRBJ1-2; TRBD1 might be the D (5 bases). Germline V gives CDR1 SGHDT, CDR2 YYEEEE. The CDR3 sequence is 15 residues long. Trimming stripped 0 bases from V and 4 bases from J, with 13 bases between. The CDR3 region has the DNA TGTGCCAGCAGCTTGGGGCAGGGAGGAGGCTATGGCTACACCTTC. Its translation: CASSLGQGGGYGYTF.